The 3 T cell receptor beta chains below come from one sample, sequenced in a study of T cells in localized non-small cell lung cancer. Repertoires were generated with immunoSEQ multiplex PCR, while TCRdb's copy carries only in-frame clones and drops some. The table lists some 30,000 clones, just over 85% of them singletons. The sample in question was peripheral blood, obtained before any cancer treatment. The receptors were sampled from a male donor at least 60 years old with stage III lung adenocarcinoma.

This chain joins TRBV30 and TRBJ2-7; D is possibly TRBD2 (5 bases). The CDR3 length is 12 residues. Deletions cut 2 bases from V and 6 bases from J, with 11 bases between. Germline values: CDR1 GTSNPN, CDR2 SVGIG (reference sequence). In DNA form, the CDR3 reads TGTGCCTGGAGTTCACTAGTGACCGAGCAGTACTTC. Translation gives CAWSSLVTEQYF.

This chain joins TRBV6-5 and TRBJ1-2; 7 bases are shared with TRBD1. Trimming at V came to 0 bases and at J to 4 bases, leaving 5 bases not matched to a gene. CDR1 and CDR2 (germline): MNHEY, SVGAGI. The CDR3 is 15 amino acids. CDR3 amino acids: CASSYSRQGPYGYTF. The CDR3 DNA reads as TGTGCCAGCAGTTACTCAAGACAGGGACCCTATGGCTACACCTTC.

CDR3 region: CASSPLPGQGTDTQYF. CDR3 coding DNA: TGTGCCAGCAGCCCCCTACCGGGACAGGGAACAGATACGCAGTATTTT. The V and J genes are TRBV7-9 and TRBJ2-3, with TRBD1 matching 9 bases. The CDR3 spans 16 residues. Germline V gives CDR1 SEHNR, CDR2 FQNEAQ (reference sequence). The junction had 9 bases not matched to a gene; V was cut back by 5 bases and J by 3 bases.